This T cell receptor (beta chain) was captured in a study of blood T cell repertoires in COVID-19. The protocol was immunoSEQ multiplex PCR, while the TCRdb copy is restricted to in-frame clones and leaves out a portion. The sample gives some 200,000 clones, about 91% of which show up once; 1% to 1.5% is in the top ten. This CDR3 has 14 amino acids. The germline V gene has CDR1 SGHNT and CDR2 YYREEE (reference sequence). The trim removed 8 bases at V and 4 bases at J, leaving 11 bases unmatched. Input material: peripheral blood. The clonotype originates from a man younger than 40 with acute or convalescent COVID-19. The chain is built from TRBV5-4 and TRBJ1-2; 7 bases align to TRBD1. CDR3 region: CASTQGRRSYGYTF. The CDR3 DNA follows: TGTGCCAGTACACAGGGGCGGAGGAGCTATGGCTACACCTTC.